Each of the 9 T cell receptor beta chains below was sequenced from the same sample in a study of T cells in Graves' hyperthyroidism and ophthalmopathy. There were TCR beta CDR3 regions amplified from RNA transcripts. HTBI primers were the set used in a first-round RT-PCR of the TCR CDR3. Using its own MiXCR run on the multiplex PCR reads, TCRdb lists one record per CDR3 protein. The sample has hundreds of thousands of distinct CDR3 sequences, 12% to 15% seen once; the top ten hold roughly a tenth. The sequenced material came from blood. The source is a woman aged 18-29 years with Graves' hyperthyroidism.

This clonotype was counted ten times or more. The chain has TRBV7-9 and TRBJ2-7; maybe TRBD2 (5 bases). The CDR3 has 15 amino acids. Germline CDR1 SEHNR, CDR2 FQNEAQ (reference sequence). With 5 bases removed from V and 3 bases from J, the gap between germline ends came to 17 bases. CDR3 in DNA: TGTGCCAGCAGCGCCAAGTATGGGGAGCGCTACGAGCAGTACTTC. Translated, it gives CASSAKYGERYEQYF. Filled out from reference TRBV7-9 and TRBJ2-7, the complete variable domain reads DTGVSQNPRHKITKRGQNVTFRCDPISEHNRLYWYRQTLGQGPEFLTYFQNEAQLEKSRLLSDRFSAERPKGSFSTLEIQRTEQGDSAMYLCASSAKYGERYEQYFGPGTRLTVT.

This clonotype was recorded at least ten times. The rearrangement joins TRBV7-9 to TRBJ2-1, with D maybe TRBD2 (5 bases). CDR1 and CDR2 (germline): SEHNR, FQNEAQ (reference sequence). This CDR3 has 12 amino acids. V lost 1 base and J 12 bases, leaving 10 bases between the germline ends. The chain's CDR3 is CASSLGGLWQFF. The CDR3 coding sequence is TGTGCCAGCAGCTTAGGCGGGCTGTGGCAGTTCTTC. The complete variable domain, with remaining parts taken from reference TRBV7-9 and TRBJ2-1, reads DTGVSQNPRHKITKRGQNVTFRCDPISEHNRLYWYRQTLGQGPEFLTYFQNEAQLEKSRLLSDRFSAERPKGSFSTLEIQRTEQGDSAMYLCASSLGGLWQFFGPGTRLTVL.

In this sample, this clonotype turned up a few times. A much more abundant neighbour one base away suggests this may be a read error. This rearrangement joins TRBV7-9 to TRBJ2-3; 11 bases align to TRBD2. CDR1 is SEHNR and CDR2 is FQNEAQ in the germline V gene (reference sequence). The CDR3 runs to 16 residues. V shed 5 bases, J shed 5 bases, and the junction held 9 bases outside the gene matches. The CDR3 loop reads CASSTALAGGGDTQYF. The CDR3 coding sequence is TGTGCCAGCAGCACGGCTCTAGCGGGAGGTGGAGATACGCAGTATTTT.

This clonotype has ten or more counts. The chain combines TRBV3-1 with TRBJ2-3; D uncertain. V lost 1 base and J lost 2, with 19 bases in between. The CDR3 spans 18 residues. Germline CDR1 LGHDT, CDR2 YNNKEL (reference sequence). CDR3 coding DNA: TGTGCCAGCAGCCAAGGGGTCCGAAGCAGCCCTTTCACAGATACGCAGTATTTT. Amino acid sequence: CASSQGVRSSPFTDTQYF.

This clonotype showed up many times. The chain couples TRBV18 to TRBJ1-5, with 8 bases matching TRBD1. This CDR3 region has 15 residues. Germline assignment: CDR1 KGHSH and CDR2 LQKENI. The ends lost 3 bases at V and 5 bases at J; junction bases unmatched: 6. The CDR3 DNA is TGTGCCAGCTCACCGACAGGGGTTGGGTATCAGCCCCAGCATTTT. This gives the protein CASSPTGVGYQPQHF. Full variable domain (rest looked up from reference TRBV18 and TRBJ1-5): NAGVMQNPRHLVRRRGQEARLRCSPMKGHSHVYWYRQLPEEGLKFMVYLQKENIIDESGMPKERFSAEFPKEGPSILRIQQVVRGDSAAYFCASSPTGVGYQPQHFGDGTRLSIL.

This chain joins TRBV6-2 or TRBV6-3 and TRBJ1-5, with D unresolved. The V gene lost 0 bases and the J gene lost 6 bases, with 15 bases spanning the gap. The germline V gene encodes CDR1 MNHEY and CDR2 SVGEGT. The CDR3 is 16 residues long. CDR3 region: CASSYSASPVAQPQHF. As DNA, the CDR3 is TGTGCCAGCAGTTACTCGGCCTCCCCCGTGGCTCAGCCCCAGCATTTT.

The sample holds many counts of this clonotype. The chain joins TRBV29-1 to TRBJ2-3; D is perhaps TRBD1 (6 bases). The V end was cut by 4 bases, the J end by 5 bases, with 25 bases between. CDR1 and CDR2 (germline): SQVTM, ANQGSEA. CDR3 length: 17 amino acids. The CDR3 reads CSVVLGDTGLGGDTQYF. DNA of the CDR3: TGCAGCGTTGTACTAGGGGATACAGGGTTAGGAGGAGATACGCAGTATTTT.

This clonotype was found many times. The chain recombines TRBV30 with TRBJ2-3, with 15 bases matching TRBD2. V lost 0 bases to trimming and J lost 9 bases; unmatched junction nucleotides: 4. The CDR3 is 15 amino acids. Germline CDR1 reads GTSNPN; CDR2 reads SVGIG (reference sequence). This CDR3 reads CAWSVGLAGGRTQYF. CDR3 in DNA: TGTGCCTGGAGTGTGGGACTAGCGGGAGGAAGAACGCAGTATTTT.

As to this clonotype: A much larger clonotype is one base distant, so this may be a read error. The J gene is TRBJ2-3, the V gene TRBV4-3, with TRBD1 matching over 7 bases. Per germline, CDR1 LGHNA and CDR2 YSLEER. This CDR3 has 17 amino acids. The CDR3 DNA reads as TGCGCCAGCAGCCAAGATCTCGACAGGGCCCTCACAGATACGCGGTATTTT. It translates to CASSQDLDRALTDTRYF.